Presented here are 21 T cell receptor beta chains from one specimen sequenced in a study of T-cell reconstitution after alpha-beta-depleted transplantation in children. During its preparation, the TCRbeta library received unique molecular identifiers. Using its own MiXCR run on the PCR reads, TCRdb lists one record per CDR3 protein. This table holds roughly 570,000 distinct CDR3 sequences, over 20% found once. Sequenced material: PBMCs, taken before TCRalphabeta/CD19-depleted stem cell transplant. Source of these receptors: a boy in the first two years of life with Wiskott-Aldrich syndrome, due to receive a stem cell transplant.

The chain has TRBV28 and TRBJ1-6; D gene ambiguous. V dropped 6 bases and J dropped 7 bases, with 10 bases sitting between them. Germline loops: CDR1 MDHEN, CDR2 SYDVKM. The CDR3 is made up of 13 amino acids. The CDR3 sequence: CASSFDGNSPLHF. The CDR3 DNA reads TGTGCCAGCAGCTTCGACGGAAATTCACCCCTCCACTTT.

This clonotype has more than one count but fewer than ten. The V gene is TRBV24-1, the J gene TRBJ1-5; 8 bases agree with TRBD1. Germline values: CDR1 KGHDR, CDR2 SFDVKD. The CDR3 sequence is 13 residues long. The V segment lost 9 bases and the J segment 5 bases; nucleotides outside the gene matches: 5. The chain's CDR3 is CATSGGNYQPQHF. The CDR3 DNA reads TGTGCCACCTCAGGGGGCAATTATCAGCCCCAGCATTTT.

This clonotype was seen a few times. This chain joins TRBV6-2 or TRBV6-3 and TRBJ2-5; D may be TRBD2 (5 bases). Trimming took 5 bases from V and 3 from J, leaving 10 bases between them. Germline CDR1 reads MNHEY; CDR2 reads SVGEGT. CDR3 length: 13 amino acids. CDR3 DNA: TGTGCCAGCAGTCCGGCCGGGGAAGAGACCCAGTACTTC. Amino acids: CASSPAGEETQYF.

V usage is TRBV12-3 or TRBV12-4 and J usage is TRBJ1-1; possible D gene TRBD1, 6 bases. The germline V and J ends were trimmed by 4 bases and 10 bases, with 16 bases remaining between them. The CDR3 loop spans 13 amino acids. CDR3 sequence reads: CASSWERGHRAFF. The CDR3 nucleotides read TGTGCCAGCAGTTGGGAACGGGGACACAGAGCTTTCTTT.

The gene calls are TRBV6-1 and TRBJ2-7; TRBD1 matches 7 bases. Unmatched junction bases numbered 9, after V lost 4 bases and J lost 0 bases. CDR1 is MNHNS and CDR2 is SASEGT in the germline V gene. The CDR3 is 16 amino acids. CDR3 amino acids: CASSVGTADPSYEQYF. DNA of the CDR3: TGTGCCAGCAGTGTAGGGACAGCCGACCCCTCCTACGAGCAGTACTTC.

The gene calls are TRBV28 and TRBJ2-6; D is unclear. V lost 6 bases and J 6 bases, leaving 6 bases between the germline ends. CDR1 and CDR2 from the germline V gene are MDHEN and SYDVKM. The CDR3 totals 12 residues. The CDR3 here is CASSYQANVLTF. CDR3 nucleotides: TGTGCCAGCAGCTATCAGGCCAACGTCCTGACTTTC. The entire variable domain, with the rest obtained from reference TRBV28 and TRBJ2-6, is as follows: DVKVTQSSRYLVKRTGEKVFLECVQDMDHENMFWYRQDPGLGLRLIYFSYDVKMKEKGDIPEGYSVSREKKERFSLILESASTNQTSMYLCASSYQANVLTFGAGSRLTVL.

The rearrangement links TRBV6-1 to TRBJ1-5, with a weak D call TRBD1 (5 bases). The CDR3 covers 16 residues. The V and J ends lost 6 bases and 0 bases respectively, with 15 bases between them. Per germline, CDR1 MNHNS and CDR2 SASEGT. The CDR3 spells CASRGLGTVSNQPQHF. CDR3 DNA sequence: TGTGCCAGCAGAGGGCTAGGGACGGTTAGCAATCAGCCCCAGCATTTT.

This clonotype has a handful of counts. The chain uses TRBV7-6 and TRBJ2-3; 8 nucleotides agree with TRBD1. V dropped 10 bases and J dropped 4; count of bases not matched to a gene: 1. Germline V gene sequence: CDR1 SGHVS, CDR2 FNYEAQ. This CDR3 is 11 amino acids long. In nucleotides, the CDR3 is TGTGCCAACAGGGGGGCAGATACGCAGTATTTT. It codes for CANRGADTQYF.

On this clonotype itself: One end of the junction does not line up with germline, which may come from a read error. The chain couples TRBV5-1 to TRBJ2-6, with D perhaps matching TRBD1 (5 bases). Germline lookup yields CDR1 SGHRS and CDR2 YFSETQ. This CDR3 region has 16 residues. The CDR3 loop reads CASSLVVRSGANVLTF. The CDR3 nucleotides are TGCGCCAGCAGCTTGGTGGTCCGCTCTGGGGCCAACGTCCTGACCTTC.

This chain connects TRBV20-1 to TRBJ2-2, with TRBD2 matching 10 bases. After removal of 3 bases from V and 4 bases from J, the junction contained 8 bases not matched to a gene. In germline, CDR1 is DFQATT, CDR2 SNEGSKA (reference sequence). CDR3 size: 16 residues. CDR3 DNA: TGCAGTGCTAGCTTCCTAGCGGGAGCTCGCACCGGGGAGCTGTTTTTT. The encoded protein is CSASFLAGARTGELFF.

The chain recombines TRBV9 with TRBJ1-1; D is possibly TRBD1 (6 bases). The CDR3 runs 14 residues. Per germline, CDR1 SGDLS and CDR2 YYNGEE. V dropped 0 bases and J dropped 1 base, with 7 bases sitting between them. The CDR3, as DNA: TGTGCCAGCAGCGTAGACAGGGAGAACACTGAAGCTTTCTTT. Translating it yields CASSVDRENTEAFF.

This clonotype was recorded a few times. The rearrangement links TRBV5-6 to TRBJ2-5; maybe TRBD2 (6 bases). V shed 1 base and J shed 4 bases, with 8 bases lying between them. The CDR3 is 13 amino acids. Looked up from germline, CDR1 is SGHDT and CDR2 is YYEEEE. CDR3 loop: CASSLFGGETQYF. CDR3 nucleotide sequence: TGTGCCAGCAGCTTGTTCGGGGGAGAGACCCAGTACTTC.

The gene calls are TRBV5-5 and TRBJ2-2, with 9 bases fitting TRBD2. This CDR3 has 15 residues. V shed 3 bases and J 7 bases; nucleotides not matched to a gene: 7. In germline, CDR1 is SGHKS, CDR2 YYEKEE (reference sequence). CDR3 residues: CASSYSGRPSGELFF. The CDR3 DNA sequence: TGTGCCAGCAGCTATAGCGGGAGACCGAGCGGGGAGCTGTTTTTT.

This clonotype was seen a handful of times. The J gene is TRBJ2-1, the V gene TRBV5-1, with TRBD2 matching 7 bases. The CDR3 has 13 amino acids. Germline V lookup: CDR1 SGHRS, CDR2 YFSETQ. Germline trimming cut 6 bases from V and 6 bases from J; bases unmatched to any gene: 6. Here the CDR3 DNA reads TGCGCCAGCACAGGATGGGAGGGCAATGAGCAGTTCTTC. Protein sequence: CASTGWEGNEQFF.

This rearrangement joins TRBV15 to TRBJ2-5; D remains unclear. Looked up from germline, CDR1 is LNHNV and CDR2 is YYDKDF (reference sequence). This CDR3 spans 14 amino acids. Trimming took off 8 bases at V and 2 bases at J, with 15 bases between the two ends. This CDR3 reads CATRFFGVQETQYF. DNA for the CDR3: TGTGCCACCCGTTTCTTCGGAGTTCAAGAGACCCAGTACTTC.

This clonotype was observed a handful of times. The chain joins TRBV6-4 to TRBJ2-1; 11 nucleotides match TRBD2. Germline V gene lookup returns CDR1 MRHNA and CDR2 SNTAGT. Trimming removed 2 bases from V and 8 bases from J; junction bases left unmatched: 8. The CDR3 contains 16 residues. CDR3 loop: CASSDMTSGEFHEQFF. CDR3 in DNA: TGTGCCAGCAGTGACATGACTAGCGGGGAGTTTCATGAGCAGTTCTTC.

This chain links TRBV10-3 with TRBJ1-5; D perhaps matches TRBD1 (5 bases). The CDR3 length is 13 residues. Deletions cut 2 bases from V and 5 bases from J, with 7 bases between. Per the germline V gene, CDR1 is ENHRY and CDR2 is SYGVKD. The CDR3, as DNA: TGTGCCATCAGTGAGGACAGAGATCAGCCCCAGCATTTT. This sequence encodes CAISEDRDQPQHF.

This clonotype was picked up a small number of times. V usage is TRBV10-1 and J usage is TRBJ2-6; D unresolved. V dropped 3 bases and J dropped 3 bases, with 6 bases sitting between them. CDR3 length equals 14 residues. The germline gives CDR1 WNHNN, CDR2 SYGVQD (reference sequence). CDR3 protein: CASSDPVGANVLTF. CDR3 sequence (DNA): TGCGCCAGCAGTGACCCGGTTGGGGCCAACGTCCTGACTTTC.

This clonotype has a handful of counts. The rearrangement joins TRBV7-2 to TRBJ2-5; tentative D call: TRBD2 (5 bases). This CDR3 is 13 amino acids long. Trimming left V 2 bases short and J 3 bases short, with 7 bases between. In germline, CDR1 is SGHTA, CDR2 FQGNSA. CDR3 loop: CASSLQAEETQYF. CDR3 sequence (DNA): TGTGCCAGCAGCTTACAAGCGGAAGAGACCCAGTACTTC.

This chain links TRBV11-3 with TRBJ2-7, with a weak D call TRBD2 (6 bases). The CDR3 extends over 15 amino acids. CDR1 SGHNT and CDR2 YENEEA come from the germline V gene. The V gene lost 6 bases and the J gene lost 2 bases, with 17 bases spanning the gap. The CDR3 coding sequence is TGTGCCAGCAGTTTCCAGCGGGCGAGCGCCTACGAGCAGTACTTC. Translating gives CASSFQRASAYEQYF.

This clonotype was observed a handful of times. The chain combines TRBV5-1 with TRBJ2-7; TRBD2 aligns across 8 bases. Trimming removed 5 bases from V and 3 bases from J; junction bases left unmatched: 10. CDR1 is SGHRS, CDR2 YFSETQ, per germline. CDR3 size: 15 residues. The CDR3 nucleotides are TGCGCCAGCAGTTCTTTAGCGGGATCATTCTACGAGCAGTACTTC. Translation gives CASSSLAGSFYEQYF.